This TCR beta chain was identified in a study of technical replicates of blood from a few donors. Repertoires were generated with immunoSEQ multiplex PCR, while TCRdb's copy carries only in-frame clones and drops some. The table records 55,000 to 65,000 clones, about 94% of them present only once. This CDR3 spans 15 amino acids. The V gene end was trimmed by 5 bases and the J gene end by 7 bases; junction bases not matched to a gene: 6. Germline V gives CDR1 SGHDT, CDR2 YYEEEE. The chain is built from TRBV5-6 and TRBJ2-1; TRBD2 aligns across 13 bases. The clonotype originates from a human donor in good health. Some clones in this sample may be carry-over from other donors' samples. The sequenced material came from PBMCs. The CDR3 is CASRGGLAGVNEQFF. The CDR3 coding sequence is TGTGCCAGCAGGGGAGGACTAGCGGGAGTAAATGAGCAGTTCTTC.